A single sample is the source of the 15 T cell receptor beta chains below, sequenced in a study of CD8 T cells in ankylosing spondylitis. These TCRs are of unknown antigen specificity. TCRdb ran MiXCR on the 5' RACE reads and lists one entry per CDR3 protein. The table lists about 500,000 distinct CDR3 sequences, over 9.5% of them singletons. Findings and limits, study-wide: Among TCR beta sequences, a motif of eight or nine highly homologous variants appeared characteristic of ankylosing spondylitis blood.

Sequenced material: blood, either unsorted or a sorted T cell fraction (not recorded which). These receptors were taken from a male donor with ankylosing spondylitis.

This clonotype has a handful of counts. The rearrangement links TRBV5-6 to TRBJ2-3; perhaps TRBD2 as D (5 bases). V lost 2 bases, J lost 9 bases, and 13 bases lay in between. This CDR3 region has 13 residues. Germline V gives CDR1 SGHDT, CDR2 YYEEEE. The CDR3 nucleotides read TGTGCCAGCAGCTTTCGAGGGTTTGACACGCAGTATTTT. This codes for CASSFRGFDTQYF.

This clonotype was seen more than once but under ten times. The V call is TRBV2, the J call TRBJ2-1; TRBD1 or TRBD2 may be the D gene (5 bases each). CDR3 length: 17 amino acids. Germline CDR1 SNHLY, CDR2 FYNNEI. With 2 bases removed from V and 3 bases from J, the gap between germline ends came to 17 bases. CDR3 sequence (DNA): TGTGCCAGCAGTGAAAGGGACGGCGGGCCGAGCTACAATGAGCAGTTCTTC. Its protein product is CASSERDGGPSYNEQFF.

This chain connects TRBV29-1 to TRBJ2-1, with 15 bases identical to TRBD2. The junction had 13 bases not matched to a gene; V was cut back by 4 bases and J by 12 bases. Looked up from germline, CDR1 is SQVTM and CDR2 is ANQGSEA. CDR3 size: 16 residues. The CDR3 is CSVVLLGLAGGPGQFF. The CDR3 DNA is TGCAGCGTTGTGCTCCTCGGACTAGCGGGAGGGCCGGGGCAGTTCTTC.

Here the CDR3 reads CASSLVSGTGYYNEQFF. CDR3 DNA sequence: TGCGCCAGCAGCTTGGTAAGCGGGACAGGGTACTACAATGAGCAGTTCTTC. V usage is TRBV5-1 and J usage is TRBJ2-1, with 9 bases that match TRBD1. Trimming cost V 0 bases and J 3 bases; bases outside gene matches: 7. Germline CDR1 reads SGHRS; CDR2 reads YFSETQ. The CDR3 sequence is 17 residues long.

A few counts support this clonotype. The chain employs TRBV4-2 and TRBJ2-5; D perhaps matches TRBD2 (6 bases). The V gene lost 3 bases and the J gene lost 4 bases, with 21 bases spanning the gap. Per the germline V gene, CDR1 is LGHNA and CDR2 is YNFKEQ. The CDR3 is made up of 17 amino acids. In DNA, the CDR3 is TGTGCCAGCAGCCACCCCGCGGGCAATAGCGGAACAGAGACCCAGTACTTC. Translation gives CASSHPAGNSGTETQYF.

This clonotype was seen only a few times. CDR3 in amino acids: CSAPSGRIPTDTQYF. CDR3 sequence (DNA): TGCAGTGCCCCTAGCGGGAGGATCCCCACAGATACGCAGTATTTT. J is TRBJ2-3 and V is TRBV20-1; 11 nucleotides match TRBD2. V shed 6 bases, J shed 2 bases, and the junction held 7 bases outside the gene matches. This CDR3 has 15 residues. Per germline, CDR1 DFQATT and CDR2 SNEGSKA (reference sequence).

This clonotype was detected a few times. The V gene is TRBV2, the J gene TRBJ1-5; 8 bases are a match to TRBD1. This CDR3 is 15 amino acids long. CDR1 and CDR2 from the germline V gene are SNHLY and FYNNEI. V lost 6 bases, J lost 2 bases, and 6 bases stayed unmatched. The CDR3 DNA reads TGTGCCAGCAGATCGGACAGGGTGGGCAATCAGCCCCAGCATTTT. Amino acids: CASRSDRVGNQPQHF.

This clonotype has a handful of counts. The chain recombines TRBV29-1 with TRBJ1-1; no firm D call. V lost 4 bases and J lost 8, with 8 bases in between. This CDR3 is built from 10 residues. Germline CDR1 SQVTM, CDR2 ANQGSEA. The CDR3 DNA follows: TGCAGCGTTGCAGTGGAGGAAGCTTTCTTT. Protein sequence: CSVAVEEAFF.

Only a few counts were recorded for this clonotype. V and J are TRBV3-1 and TRBJ2-3; D is unresolved. The CDR3 contains 15 residues. Germline CDR1 is LGHDT and CDR2 is YNNKEL (reference sequence). Trimming removed 4 bases at V and 6 bases at J, with 17 bases between. The CDR3 sequence: CASSPPGGIPDTQYF. CDR3 nucleotides: TGTGCCAGCAGCCCCCCCGGTGGGATCCCCGATACGCAGTATTTT.

This clonotype has just a few counts. The chain uses TRBV12-3 or TRBV12-4 and TRBJ2-2; 8 bases are a match to TRBD2. The CDR3 length is 15 residues. The V segment lost 6 bases and the J segment 7 bases; nucleotides outside the gene matches: 10. The DNA for the CDR3 is TGTGCCAGCAGGGCCTTGGGACTAGTCATCGGGGAGCTGTTTTTT. The encoded protein is CASRALGLVIGELFF.

This clonotype came up a few times. In nucleotides, the CDR3 is TGCAGCGTTGAGCCAGCGGGAGGGCCGGATACGCAGTATTTT. This translates into CSVEPAGGPDTQYF. The rearrangement links TRBV29-1 to TRBJ2-3; 10 positions agree with TRBD2. Germline V gene lookup returns CDR1 SQVTM and CDR2 ANQGSEA. The length of the CDR3 is 14 residues. V dropped 3 bases and J dropped 6; count of bases not matched to a gene: 6.

J is TRBJ2-5 and V is TRBV9, with TRBD2 as a possible D gene (6 bases). CDR3 length: 15 amino acids. Germline CDR1 and CDR2: SGDLS and YYNGEE. V was clipped by 3 bases and J by 4 bases, with 16 bases between them. CDR3 coding DNA: TGTGCCAGCAGCGGGGTACCAGGAGGGCTAGAGACCCAGTACTTC. Its translation: CASSGVPGGLETQYF.

The genes are TRBV5-4 and TRBJ2-5; unclear D gene. The germline V and J ends were trimmed by 1 base and 5 bases, with 9 bases remaining between them. From germline, CDR1 is SGHNT and CDR2 YYREEE (reference sequence). This CDR3 has 13 residues. In DNA, the CDR3 is TGTGCCAGCAGCTTGAAGAACGCTGAGACCCAGTACTTC. This encodes CASSLKNAETQYF.

The rearrangement joins TRBV7-8 to TRBJ1-5, with TRBD1 identical over 9 bases. Germline V lookup: CDR1 SGHVS, CDR2 FQNEAQ. V trimming: 3 bases; J trimming: 6 bases; junction bases outside the gene matches: 9. The CDR3 consists of 16 residues. CDR3 sequence reads: CASSLAGTGKAQPQHF. The CDR3 DNA sequence: TGTGCCAGCAGCTTGGCCGGGACAGGGAAAGCTCAGCCCCAGCATTTT.

The chain carries TRBV10-3 and TRBJ1-4, with D possibly being TRBD1 (5 bases). The CDR3 contains 13 residues. Germline lookup yields CDR1 ENHRY and CDR2 SYGVKD. V lost 6 bases and J lost 6, with 11 bases in between. CDR3 in DNA: TGTGCCATCAGCTTCGGGACCGATGAAAAACTGTTTTTT. Protein: CAISFGTDEKLFF.